The 28 T cell receptor beta chains below all came from one sample that was sequenced in a study of cytomegalovirus exposure and HLA in healthy donors. Here immunoSEQ multiplex PCR was the method, and the copy in TCRdb shows in-frame clones only, minus some. Of 95,000 to 150,000 clones listed, 94% were seen once; the top ten hold around 1.2%. Material: PBMCs. The receptor set was obtained from a woman younger than 35 in good health and CMV-seronegative.

This rearrangement joins TRBV5-1 to TRBJ1-2, with no clear D. V lost 1 base to trimming and J lost 0 bases, with 10 bases between them. The CDR3 spans 15 residues. Germline lookup yields CDR1 SGHRS and CDR2 YFSETQ. The CDR3 DNA sequence: TGCGCCAGCAGCTTGAGAACGGAGTCTAACTATGGCTACACCTTC. It translates to CASSLRTESNYGYTF.

CDR3: CASSLSSSEYTGELFF. The CDR3 DNA follows: TGTGCCAGCAGCTTAAGCTCTAGCGAATACACCGGGGAGCTGTTTTTT. The V and J genes are TRBV7-6 and TRBJ2-2; TRBD2 might be the D (6 bases). The germline V gene has CDR1 SGHVS and CDR2 FNYEAQ. The CDR3 is made up of 16 amino acids. V was pared by 2 bases and J by 3 bases, with 13 bases between.

The chain recombines TRBV5-1 with TRBJ1-2; 9 bases fit TRBD1. With V trimmed by 3 bases and J by 3 bases, 3 bases remained unmatched. Per the germline V gene, CDR1 is SGHRS and CDR2 is YFSETQ. The CDR3 has 14 residues. CDR3 sequence reads: CASSSGQGDYGYTF. CDR3 DNA: TGCGCCAGCAGCTCGGGACAGGGCGACTATGGCTACACCTTC.

The sample holds one count of this clone. The J gene is TRBJ2-2, the V gene TRBV9; D perhaps matches TRBD2 (5 bases). Per the germline V gene, CDR1 is SGDLS and CDR2 is YYNGEE. The CDR3 length is 14 residues. V lost 3 bases to trimming and J lost 4 bases, with 10 bases between them. In DNA form, the CDR3 reads TGTGCCAGCAGCGCTCGGACTGGCACCGGGGAGCTGTTTTTT. This translates into CASSARTGTGELFF.

The gene calls are TRBV11-2 and TRBJ2-5, with a possible D match to TRBD1 (6 bases). Trimming took off 1 base at V and 5 bases at J, with 20 bases between the two ends. This CDR3 has 17 residues. Germline V lookup: CDR1 SGHAT, CDR2 FQNNGV. CDR3 in DNA: TGTGCCAGCAGCTTAGTTTTACAGGGACGAGTGGACGAGACCCAGTACTTC. Protein sequence: CASSLVLQGRVDETQYF.

This chain joins TRBV5-6 and TRBJ1-2, with D possibly being TRBD1 (6 bases). The V end was cut by 3 bases, the J end by 8 bases, with 11 bases between. The CDR3 loop spans 12 amino acids. Germline lookup yields CDR1 SGHDT and CDR2 YYEEEE. The CDR3 sequence is CASSYWGGGYTF. In DNA form, the CDR3 reads TGTGCCAGCAGCTATTGGGGGGGCGGCTACACCTTC.

The chain combines TRBV6-1 with TRBJ2-7, with a tentative D call TRBD1 (5 bases). This CDR3 contains 15 residues. V shed 7 bases and J shed 5 bases, with 21 bases lying between them. In germline, CDR1 is MNHNS, CDR2 SASEGT. In DNA, the CDR3 is TGTGCCAGCACCCCTCGTGGGCAGGGTTGGCACGAGCAGTACTTC. Protein sequence: CASTPRGQGWHEQYF.

The chain employs TRBV28 and TRBJ2-7; TRBD2 might be the D (7 bases). The V gene's germline CDR1 is MDHEN and CDR2 SYDVKM. CDR3 length equals 15 residues. V lost 0 bases, J lost 1 base, and 10 bases lay in between. CDR3 amino acids: CASSLWGGPSYEQYF. The CDR3 nucleotides read TGTGCCAGCAGTTTATGGGGGGGGCCATCCTACGAGCAGTACTTC.

A word on this clone: At one boundary the junction diverges from the germline segment, which might be a read error. V usage is TRBV28 and J usage is TRBJ1-2, with TRBD1 matching 8 bases. This CDR3 spans 13 amino acids. Germline V gene data show CDR1 as MDHEN and CDR2 as SYDVKM. This CDR3 reads CASSTPGQGKFSF. CDR3 nucleotides: TGTGCCAGCAGTACTCCCGGACAGGGCAAATTCAGCTTC.

The chain has TRBV9 and TRBJ2-1; D may be TRBD2 (6 bases). The length of the CDR3 is 16 residues. V shed 4 bases and J shed 0 bases, with 14 bases lying between them. The germline V gene has CDR1 SGDLS and CDR2 YYNGEE. This CDR3 reads CASSWGEDLSYNEQFF. The CDR3 region has the DNA TGTGCCAGCAGCTGGGGGGAAGACCTCTCCTACAATGAGCAGTTCTTC. Full variable domain (outside the CDR3, taken from reference TRBV9 and TRBJ2-1): DSGVTQTPKHLITATGQRVTLRCSPRSGDLSVYWYQQSLDQGLQFLIQYYNGEERAKGNILERFSAQQFPDLHSELNLSSLELGDSALYFCASSWGEDLSYNEQFFGPGTRLTVL.

The chain has TRBV5-1 and TRBJ2-3; 11 bases map to TRBD2. This CDR3 has 14 residues. V was clipped by 5 bases and J by 1 base; unmatched bases: 0. Germline CDR1 SGHRS, CDR2 YFSETQ. Here the CDR3 DNA reads TGCGCCAGCAGACTAGCGGGAGGCACAGATACGCAGTATTTT. Translation: CASRLAGGTDTQYF.

This clone occurred once. The chain is built from TRBV5-6 and TRBJ1-1, with TRBD1 matching over 9 bases. The CDR3 contains 19 residues. Germline lookup yields CDR1 SGHDT and CDR2 YYEEEE. With V trimmed by 3 bases and J by 3 bases, 18 bases remained unmatched. The CDR3 DNA reads TGTGCCAGCAGCTCATTCAGGGACAGGGATAATACGTTGGACACTGAAGCTTTCTTT. Amino acids: CASSSFRDRDNTLDTEAFF. Full variable domain (remainder filled in from reference TRBV5-6 and TRBJ1-1): DAGVTQSPTHLIKTRGQQVTLRCSPKSGHDTVSWYQQALGQGPQFIFQYYEEEERQRGNFPDRFSGHQFPNYSSELNVNALLLGDSALYLCASSSFRDRDNTLDTEAFFGQGTRLTVV.

V is TRBV29-1 and J is TRBJ2-2, with D perhaps matching TRBD1 (6 bases). The CDR3 is 13 amino acids. Trimming left V 4 bases short and J 8 bases short, with 14 bases between. The germline V gene encodes CDR1 SQVTM and CDR2 ANQGSEA. CDR3 protein: CSVVPGASGELFF. As DNA, the CDR3 is TGCAGCGTTGTTCCAGGGGCGTCTGGGGAGCTGTTTTTT.

The chain has TRBV28 and TRBJ2-5; D perhaps matches TRBD2 (5 bases). The V gene lost 4 bases and the J gene lost 7 bases, with 19 bases spanning the gap. Germline lookup yields CDR1 MDHEN and CDR2 SYDVKM. The CDR3 length is 15 residues. This CDR3 reads CASSSLFTGLGTQYF. The DNA of the CDR3 is TGTGCCAGCAGTTCACTATTTACGGGATTGGGGACCCAGTACTTC.

This chain joins TRBV5-8 and TRBJ1-1; TRBD1 might be the D (5 bases). V lost 6 bases and J 10 bases, leaving 16 bases between the germline ends. Germline V gene lookup returns CDR1 SGHTS and CDR2 YDEGEE. CDR3 length equals 12 residues. The CDR3 DNA reads as TGTGCCAGCAACCCCGGACCGACAGTAGCTTTCTTT. Its translation: CASNPGPTVAFF.

The V gene is TRBV5-1, the J gene TRBJ2-1; 11 positions match TRBD1. The germline gives CDR1 SGHRS, CDR2 YFSETQ. V trimming: 2 bases; J trimming: 8 bases; junction bases outside the gene matches: 3. The CDR3 runs 14 residues. Written as DNA, the CDR3 is TGCGCCAGCAGCTTCGGACAGGGGGCGTATGAGCAGTTCTTC. This gives the protein CASSFGQGAYEQFF.

The chain recombines TRBV11-2 with TRBJ1-4; D ambiguous. Per the germline V gene, CDR1 is SGHAT and CDR2 is FQNNGV. This CDR3 has 14 residues. V lost 5 bases to trimming and J lost 0 bases, with 7 bases between them. The DNA of the CDR3 is TGTGCCAGCAGCACAGCTGCAACTAATGAAAAACTGTTTTTT. It encodes CASSTAATNEKLFF.

This chain links TRBV5-4 with TRBJ1-1; D unclear. The CDR3 covers 13 residues. Germline loops: CDR1 SGHNT, CDR2 YYREEE (reference sequence). Deletions cut 2 bases from V and 5 bases from J, with 10 bases between. The CDR3 sequence is CASSLRRRTEAFF. The CDR3 nucleotides are TGTGCCAGCAGCTTAAGGAGGAGAACTGAAGCTTTCTTT.

The chain recombines TRBV5-1 with TRBJ1-1, with TRBD1 matching over 8 bases. The germline V gene encodes CDR1 SGHRS and CDR2 YFSETQ. V shed 5 bases and J 0 bases; nucleotides not matched to a gene: 9. The CDR3 is made up of 16 amino acids. CDR3 loop: CASRPQGAGVNTEAFF. For the CDR3, the DNA is TGCGCCAGCAGGCCTCAGGGGGCTGGGGTGAACACTGAAGCTTTCTTT.

This rearrangement joins TRBV5-4 to TRBJ2-5; 8 nucleotides agree with TRBD2. The CDR3 runs 15 residues. In germline, CDR1 is SGHNT, CDR2 YYREEE (reference sequence). The V gene end was trimmed by 4 bases and the J gene end by 4 bases; junction bases not matched to a gene: 9. As DNA, the CDR3 is TGTGCCAGCAGCAAACCGGGACTAGGGGTAGAGACCCAGTACTTC. This codes for CASSKPGLGVETQYF.

The rearrangement links TRBV10-3 to TRBJ2-6, with 9 positions matching TRBD1. The CDR3 runs to 19 residues. Trimming at V came to 4 bases and at J to 0 bases, leaving 10 bases not matched to a gene. Germline V gives CDR1 ENHRY, CDR2 SYGVKD. The CDR3 DNA reads TGTGCCATCAGTGGCACCACAGGGGGCCGTATCTCTGGGGCCAACGTCCTGACTTTC. Translating it yields CAISGTTGGRISGANVLTF.

The genes are TRBV19 and TRBJ2-3, with 8 bases matching TRBD1. V shed 3 bases, J shed 2 bases, and the junction held 1 base outside the gene matches. This CDR3 has 14 amino acids. Germline CDR1 reads LNHDA; CDR2 reads SQIVND (reference sequence). CDR3 nucleotides: TGTGCCAGTAGTATGACAGGGGCCACAGATACGCAGTATTTT. Protein product: CASSMTGATDTQYF.

In its sample, this clone was seen once. The V gene is TRBV11-2, the J gene TRBJ2-3; 8 bases fit TRBD1. This CDR3 is 15 amino acids long. Losses at the gene ends were 5 bases for V and 4 bases for J; bases not matched to a gene: 8. The germline V gene has CDR1 SGHAT and CDR2 FQNNGV. Written as DNA, the CDR3 is TGTGCCAGCAGCCTTGGGACAGGCTTCCCAGATACGCAGTATTTT. Translated, it gives CASSLGTGFPDTQYF.

This chain joins TRBV18 and TRBJ1-2; 12 positions agree with TRBD1. This CDR3 spans 16 amino acids. Germline V gene sequence: CDR1 KGHSH, CDR2 LQKENI. V trimming: 6 bases; J trimming: 5 bases; junction bases outside the gene matches: 10. The CDR3 here is CASSRDRGRDGYGYTF. The CDR3 region has the DNA TGTGCCAGCTCCCGGGACAGGGGGCGCGATGGGTATGGCTACACCTTC. Variable domain in full (rest from reference TRBV18 and TRBJ1-2): NAGVMQNPRHLVRRRGQEARLRCSPMKGHSHVYWYRQLPEEGLKFMVYLQKENIIDESGMPKERFSAEFPKEGPSILRIQQVVRGDSAAYFCASSRDRGRDGYGYTFGSGTRLTVV.

The V call is TRBV19, the J call TRBJ1-1, with D possibly TRBD1 on 5 matching bases. CDR3 length equals 13 residues. Trimming stripped 6 bases from V and 0 bases from J, with 8 bases between. In germline, CDR1 is LNHDA, CDR2 SQIVND (reference sequence). The CDR3 region is CASSATVNTEAFF. The CDR3 nucleotides are TGTGCCAGTAGCGCGACAGTGAACACTGAAGCTTTCTTT. Full variable domain (missing parts from reference TRBV19 and TRBJ1-1): DGGITQSPKYLFRKEGQNVTLSCEQNLNHDAMYWYRQDPGQGLRLIYYSQIVNDFQKGDIAEGYSVSREKKESFPLTVTSAQKNPTAFYLCASSATVNTEAFFGQGTRLTVV.

This chain joins TRBV5-1 and TRBJ1-6; perhaps TRBD1 as D (6 bases). V shed 0 bases and J shed 9 bases, with 16 bases lying between them. This CDR3 region has 16 residues. The germline V gene has CDR1 SGHRS and CDR2 YFSETQ. In DNA, the CDR3 is TGCGCCAGCAGCTTGGTAGTGCGGGGGCTTGGTTCACCCCTCCACTTT. Protein product: CASSLVVRGLGSPLHF.

The rearrangement joins TRBV2 to TRBJ1-6; the D gene is possibly TRBD1 (6 bases). The germline CDR1 and CDR2 sequences are SNHLY and FYNNEI. Trimming shortened V by 8 bases and J by 9 bases, and 17 bases separated the two germline ends. The CDR3 is 14 amino acids. For the CDR3, the DNA is TGTGCCAGCGGGAAGGAGTCAGGGGTTTCACCCCTCCACTTT. This codes for CASGKESGVSPLHF.

This chain links TRBV30 with TRBJ1-6, with 8 nucleotides matching TRBD1. CDR3 length: 13 residues. Germline values: CDR1 GTSNPN, CDR2 SVGIG (reference sequence). After removal of 5 bases from V and 7 bases from J, the junction contained 4 bases not matched to a gene. The DNA for the CDR3 is TGTGCCTGGGGGGGACAGGAGAATTCACCCCTCCACTTT. It codes for CAWGGQENSPLHF. Complete variable domain (other parts from reference TRBV30 and TRBJ1-6): SQTIHQWPATLVQPVGSPLSLECTVEGTSNPNLYWYRQAAGRGLQLLFYSVGIGQISSEVPQNLSASRPQDRQFILSSKKLLLSDSGFYLCAWGGQENSPLHFGNGTRLTVT.